This T cell receptor beta chain was observed in a study of metastatic and nonmetastatic thyroid tumors. Every patient was untreated before thyroid surgery. TCRdb ran MiXCR on the PCR reads. The data hold around 12,000 clones, with roughly 27% observed a single time. By share, this clone ranks as medium-sized. This clonotype was obtained from a female donor with papillary thyroid cancer or a benign thyroid nodule (not recorded which). Some clones in this sample may be carry-over from other donors' samples. Sample: tumor tissue.

The CDR3 is CASSFTAGADGYTF. The CDR3 DNA follows: TGCGCCAGCAGCTTTACTGCAGGGGCGGATGGCTACACCTTC. V gene TRBV5-1 combines with J gene TRBJ1-2; D is perhaps TRBD1 (6 bases). Germline values: CDR1 SGHRS, CDR2 YFSETQ. CDR3 size: 14 residues. The V gene lost 2 bases and the J gene lost 6 bases, with 14 bases spanning the gap. The full variable domain, completed using reference TRBV5-1 and TRBJ1-2, is KAGVTQTPRYLIKTRGQQVTLSCSPISGHRSVSWYQQTPGQGLQFLFEYFSETQRNKGNFPGRFSGRQFSNSRSEMNVSTLELGDSALYLCASSFTAGADGYTFGSGTRLTVV.